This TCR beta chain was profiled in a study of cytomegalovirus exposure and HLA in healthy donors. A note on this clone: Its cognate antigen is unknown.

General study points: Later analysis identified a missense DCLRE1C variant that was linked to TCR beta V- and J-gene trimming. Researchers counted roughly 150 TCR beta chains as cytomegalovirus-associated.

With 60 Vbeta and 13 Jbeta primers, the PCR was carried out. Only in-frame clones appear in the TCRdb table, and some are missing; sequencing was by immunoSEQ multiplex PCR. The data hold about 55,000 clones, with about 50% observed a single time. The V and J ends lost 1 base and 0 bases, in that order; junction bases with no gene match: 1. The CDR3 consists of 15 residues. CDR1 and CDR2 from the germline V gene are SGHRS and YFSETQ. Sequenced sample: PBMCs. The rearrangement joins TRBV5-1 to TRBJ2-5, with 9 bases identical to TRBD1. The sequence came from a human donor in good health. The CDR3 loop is CASSLRDRDQETQYF. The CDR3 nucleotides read TGCGCCAGCAGCTTGAGGGACAGGGACCAAGAGACCCAGTACTTC.